The entry below gives a single TCR beta chain sequence along with its context. Antigen specificity is unknown. 13 Jbeta primers and 60 Vbeta primers were used for the PCR. Original handling: Later reanalysis found roughly 80 million unique TCR beta chains, around 10 million of them shared. Sequenced by immunoSEQ multiplex PCR; TCRdb stores in-frame clones only, minus some. From that table come the V and J calls and clone size; the DNA was used to work out D and trimming. The sample holds approximately 160,000 clones, roughly 65% seen once. Trimming took off 3 bases at V and 4 bases at J, with 9 bases between the two ends. Germline V gene lookup returns CDR1 MDHEN and CDR2 SYDVKM. There are 13 residues in the CDR3. This record comes from a study of cytomegalovirus exposure and HLA in healthy donors. Study conclusions and caveats: The study reported that TCR beta sequences accurately predicted HLA-A and HLA-B alleles in most subjects.

This sequence was found in a woman aged 18-29 years in good health and CMV-seropositive. The rearrangement uses TRBV28 and TRBJ1-2, with D maybe TRBD1 (6 bases). The sequenced sample was PBMCs. The CDR3 DNA sequence: TGTGCCAGCAGTTTGGACAGTTTCTATGGCTACACCTTC. Translated, it gives CASSLDSFYGYTF.